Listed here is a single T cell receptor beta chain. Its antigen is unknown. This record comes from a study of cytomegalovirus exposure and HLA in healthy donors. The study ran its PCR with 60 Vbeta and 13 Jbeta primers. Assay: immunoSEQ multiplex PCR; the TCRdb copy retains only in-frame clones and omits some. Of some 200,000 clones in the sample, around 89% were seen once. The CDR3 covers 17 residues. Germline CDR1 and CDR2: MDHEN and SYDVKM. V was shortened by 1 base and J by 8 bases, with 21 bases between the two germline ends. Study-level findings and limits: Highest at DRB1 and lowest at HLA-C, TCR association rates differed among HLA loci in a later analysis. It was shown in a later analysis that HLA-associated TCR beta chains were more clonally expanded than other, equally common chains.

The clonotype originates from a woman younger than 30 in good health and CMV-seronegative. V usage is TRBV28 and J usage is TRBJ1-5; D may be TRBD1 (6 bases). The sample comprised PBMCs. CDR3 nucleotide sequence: TGTGCCAGCAGTTTATTATATTTGTACAGGGTGCAGAAGCCCCAGCATTTT. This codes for CASSLLYLYRVQKPQHF. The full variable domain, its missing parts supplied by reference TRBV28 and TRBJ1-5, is DVKVTQSSRYLVKRTGEKVFLECVQDMDHENMFWYRQDPGLGLRLIYFSYDVKMKEKGDIPEGYSVSREKKERFSLILESASTNQTSMYLCASSLLYLYRVQKPQHFGDGTRLSIL.